The source of this TCR beta chain is a study of cytomegalovirus exposure and HLA in healthy donors. The CDR3 runs to 14 residues. CDR1 SQVTM and CDR2 ANQGSEA come from the germline V gene. The V gene lost 3 bases and the J gene lost 0 bases, with 11 bases spanning the gap. Donors likely had unrecorded immune exposures despite being nominally healthy when sampled. Both 60 Vbeta primers and 13 Jbeta primers went into the PCR. TCRdb's copy holds only in-frame clones and misses some; the assay was immunoSEQ multiplex PCR. The data contain approximately 74,000 clones, around 75% of them singletons. The TCR comes from a woman aged 35 to 49 in good health and CMV-seronegative. This chain connects TRBV29-1 to TRBJ1-1, with D possibly being TRBD1 (5 bases). Specimen: PBMCs. CDR3: CSVERQLLNTEAFF. CDR3 sequence (DNA): TGCAGCGTTGAGAGACAGTTGCTGAACACTGAAGCTTTCTTT.